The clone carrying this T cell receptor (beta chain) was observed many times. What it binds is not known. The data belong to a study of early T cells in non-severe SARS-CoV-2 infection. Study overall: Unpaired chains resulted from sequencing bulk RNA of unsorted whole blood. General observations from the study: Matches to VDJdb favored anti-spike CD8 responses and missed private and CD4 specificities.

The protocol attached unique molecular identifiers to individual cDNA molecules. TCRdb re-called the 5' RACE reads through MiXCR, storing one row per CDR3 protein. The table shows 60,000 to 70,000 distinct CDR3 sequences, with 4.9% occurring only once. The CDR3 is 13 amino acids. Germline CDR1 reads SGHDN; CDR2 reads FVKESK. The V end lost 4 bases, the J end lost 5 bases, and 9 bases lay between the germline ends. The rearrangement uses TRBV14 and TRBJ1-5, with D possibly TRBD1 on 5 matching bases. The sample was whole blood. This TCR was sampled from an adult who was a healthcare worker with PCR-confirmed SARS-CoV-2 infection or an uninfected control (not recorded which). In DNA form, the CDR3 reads TGTGCCAGCAGCCTCAGCAGGGATCAGCCCCAGCATTTT. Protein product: CASSLSRDQPQHF.